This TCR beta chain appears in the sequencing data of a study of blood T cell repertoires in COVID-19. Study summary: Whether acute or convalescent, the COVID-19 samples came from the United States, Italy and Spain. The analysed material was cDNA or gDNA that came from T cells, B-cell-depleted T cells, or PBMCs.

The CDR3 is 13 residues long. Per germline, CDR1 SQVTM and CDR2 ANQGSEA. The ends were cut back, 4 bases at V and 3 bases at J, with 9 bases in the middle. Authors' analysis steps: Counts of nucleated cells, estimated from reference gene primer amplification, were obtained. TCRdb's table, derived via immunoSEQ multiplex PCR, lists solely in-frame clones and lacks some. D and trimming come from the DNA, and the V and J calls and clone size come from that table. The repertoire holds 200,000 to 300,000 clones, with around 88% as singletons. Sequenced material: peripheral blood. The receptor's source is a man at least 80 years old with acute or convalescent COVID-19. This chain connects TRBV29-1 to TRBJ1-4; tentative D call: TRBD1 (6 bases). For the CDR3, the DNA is TGCAGCGTTGGAGGGGGACCTAATGAAAAACTGTTTTTT. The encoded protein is CSVGGGPNEKLFF.